The following is a T cell receptor beta chain sequence with its context. A few counts support this clonotype. The specificity of this receptor is unknown. No much larger clonotype is one base removed from it; base qualities were not supplied. There are 13 amino acids in the CDR3, from cysteine to phenylalanine inclusive. The CDR3 DNA has 39 bases and is translated from base 1. In the germline V gene, CDR1 corresponds to SGHTA and CDR2 to FQGNSA. V drops 7 bases and J drops 2 bases, leaving 11 bases in between. This sample stems from a study of blood T cells in healthy people across ages (dated by TCRdb to the mid-2010s). Context from the whole study: In model experiments, template switching captured about one uniquely barcoded TCR beta cDNA molecule for every two T cells. Age-related changes in TCR beta repertoire diversity were measured in the study by deep sequencing normalized with unique cDNA molecular identifiers. Donors were grouped into four age groups: young (average approximately 16 years), middle-aged (about 40), aged (over 55) and long-lived (approximately 75). The study analyzed two additional independent replicas of 1 million unique cDNA reads from the same blood draw for two donors, one aged 18 to 30 and one aged 80 or older.

Findings and caveats that apply to the study as a whole: The percentage of naive T cells measured by flow cytometry correlated strongly with observed TCR beta diversity. Because donor CMV infection status was unknown, age-related changes in expanded clonotypes were potentially confounded. Compared with the aged group, more naive CD4+ T cells, fewer expanded clones and increased TCR diversity were shown by the long-lived group, suggesting age selection. As age increased, observed TCR beta diversity per million T cells dropped in a roughly linear way, and a significant reduction was already evident by age about 36. Conclusive comparison of naive and antigen-experienced compartments was prevented by the profiling of bulk unsorted PBMCs. Estimates of total diversity from one million sequenced T cells were regarded as lower bounds and underestimates.

The library was obtained by 5' RACE. For sequencing, an Illumina HiSeq 2500 was employed. The second PCR ran for about 6 to 12 cycles and used a J-beta primer mix along with a sample-barcoded 5' primer. A template-switch 5' adaptor carrying 12 random nucleotides introduced a unique molecular identifier onto each TCR beta cDNA molecule. Each sample yielded at least 3 million CDR3-containing paired-end reads. First-strand cDNA was synthesized from all RNA with the Mint cDNA synthesis kit, primed by a TRBC-specific oligonucleotide. After uracil-DNA glycosylase treatment, a first 18-cycle PCR used universal primers M1SS and BC2_uni_R on all cDNA. The study's processing was this. Each sample was normalized by randomly selecting 1 million high-quality reads, each carrying a distinct molecular identifier. Reads with shared molecular identifiers were discarded instead of being binned into consensus sequences. MiTCR, set to a Q25 quality threshold and the strictest error-elimination algorithm, was used for CDR3 identification, clonotype clustering and error correction. A nonparametric unseen species model with Euler transformation was used to estimate lower-bound total TCR beta diversity. In-frame beta chains were kept once TCRdb had trimmed the public reads at Q25 with fastp and called clones with MiXCR. Each CDR3 protein appears once, grouped with its most common genes and DNA. Here the V and J calls rest on TCRdb's processing, not on the authors' analysis. Within this sample are 760,000 or so distinct CDR3 sequences, with 25% of them counted one time only. The top ten hold 9.4% of the sample.

Systemically healthy Caucasian individuals from Russia, around 38 in total and aged roughly 6 to 100 years, were included as donors. Each donor gave ten milliliters of peripheral blood, collected into EDTA-treated Vacutainer tubes. Ficoll-Paque density-gradient centrifugation was used to isolate PBMCs, with at least 6.5 million per sample. Trizol reagent was used to extract total RNA from PBMCs, with at least 6 micrograms per sample. For every donor, flow cytometry on a PBMC aliquot measured the percentage of naive CD45RAhigh/CD27high T cells. The same data also went into a second study, on T cells of mothers and their children. Looking at the second paper: Donors were nine systemically healthy Caucasian individuals: three mothers and their six children. cDNA synthesis used all of the extracted RNA, with 1.5 ug of RNA in each 15 ul reaction. In the second PCR, sample barcodes and 2-4 random nucleotides were introduced via the M1S primer. Over 8.5 million TCR beta CDR3 reads were obtained for each mother, and about 3 million reads were obtained for each child. In both related and unrelated pairs, thymic selection shapes the output of TCR recombination in a similar way, with inherited differences having only a minor effect. Normalized repertoire overlap was always found to be slightly, but never significantly, higher in related mother-child pairs than in unrelated mother-child pairs. No persistent microchimeric T cell clones were detected, at a sensitivity of around 97 clones per million clonotypes. In the study, deep NGS was used to compare the TCR beta repertoires of mothers and children, and features distinguishing related mother-child pairs from unrelated individuals were sought. On average, the children were approximately 12 +/- 4 years old, while the mothers were roughly 36 +/- 4 years old. Libraries were sequenced on Illumina HiSeq 2000 with 100+100 nt paired-end reads after adapter ligation with NEBNext reagents. To avoid cross-contamination, the mother libraries and the child libraries were prepared a month apart and sequenced in separate runs. Each donor had between about 450,000 and 2,200,000 distinct TCR beta clonotypes identified. Naive TCR beta clonotypes were estimated from low-frequency clonotypes matched to each donor's FACS-determined naive share, without sorting.

The chain is made from TRBV7-2 and TRBJ1-2; too little of a D gene remains to name it. The clonotype comes from a boy aged 10-17 years in good health. Specimen: blood. The encoded CDR3 is CASTFLGNYGYTF. The sequenced DNA is TGTGCCAGCACCTTCCTGGGAAACTATGGCTACACCTTC.